A single sample gave rise to the 22 T cell receptor beta chains below, sequenced in a study of T-cell memory formation after mild COVID-19. One entry per CDR3 protein, called by TCRdb with MiXCR from the 5' RACE reads. The sample includes hundreds of thousands of distinct CDR3 sequences, 28% of them seen just once. The source material was PBMCs or a T cell subset sorted from them (not recorded which). These TCRs come from an adult woman who had mild COVID-19 (a few samples of this study predate the infection). Cell type and time point are not known.

This rearrangement joins TRBV7-2 to TRBJ2-7, with 11 bases aligning to TRBD1. The germline V gene encodes CDR1 SGHTA and CDR2 FQGNSA. This CDR3 has 14 amino acids. V dropped 6 bases and J dropped 6; count of bases not matched to a gene: 7. In DNA form, the CDR3 reads TGTGCCAGCAGGAAACCGGGACAGGGGGGCGAGCAGTACTTC. This sequence encodes CASRKPGQGGEQYF. Full variable domain (outside the CDR3, taken from reference TRBV7-2 and TRBJ2-7): GAGVSQSPSNKVTEKGKDVELRCDPISGHTALYWYRQSLGQGLEFLIYFQGNSAPDKSGLPSDRFSAERTGGSVSTLTIQRTQQEDSAVYLCASRKPGQGGEQYFGPGTRLTVT.

V is TRBV7-8 and J is TRBJ2-5; 11 nucleotides agree with TRBD2. The CDR3 extends over 17 amino acids. The V gene end was trimmed by 5 bases and the J gene end by 1 base; junction bases not matched to a gene: 9. The germline gives CDR1 SGHVS, CDR2 FQNEAQ. This chain's CDR3 is CASSRLGTSGSQETQYF. CDR3 DNA: TGTGCCAGCAGCCGACTCGGGACTAGCGGATCCCAAGAGACCCAGTACTTC.

This chain links TRBV18 with TRBJ2-2; D uncertain. V was trimmed by 1 base and J by 7 bases, leaving 13 bases between them. This CDR3 is built from 15 residues. In germline, CDR1 is KGHSH, CDR2 LQKENI. The CDR3 DNA sequence: TGTGCCAGCTCACCACGTATCGAGGCCGTCGGGGAGCTGTTTTTT. This codes for CASSPRIEAVGELFF.

Many counts were recorded for this clonotype. The CDR3 DNA reads as TGTGCCAGCCCCACGGGGACAGGGAGGAACACCGGGGAGCTGTTTTTT. Encoded protein: CASPTGTGRNTGELFF. This chain connects TRBV18 to TRBJ2-2, with 9 bases lining up with TRBD1. The J segment lost 1 base and the V segment lost 8 bases, leaving 8 bases of the junction unmatched. The V gene's germline CDR1 is KGHSH and CDR2 LQKENI. The CDR3 consists of 16 residues.

The chain recombines TRBV20-1 with TRBJ2-5; D possibly matches TRBD1 or TRBD2 (5 bases each). Germline CDR1 reads DFQATT; CDR2 reads SNEGSKA (reference sequence). The CDR3 length is 13 residues. Trimming shortened V by 0 bases and J by 3 bases, and 8 bases separated the two germline ends. The chain's CDR3 is CSARDWDEETQYF. In DNA, the CDR3 is TGCAGTGCTAGAGATTGGGACGAAGAGACCCAGTACTTC.

This chain connects TRBV9 to TRBJ2-3; D remains unclear. The CDR3 has 12 amino acids. V was trimmed by 2 bases and J by 4 bases, leaving 5 bases between them. Germline V gene data show CDR1 as SGDLS and CDR2 as YYNGEE. The CDR3 sequence is CASSVFADTQYF. CDR3 coding DNA: TGTGCCAGCAGCGTTTTCGCAGATACGCAGTATTTT.

The chain has TRBV9 and TRBJ1-5; 8 bases agree with TRBD1. V lost 1 base, J lost 4 bases, and 4 bases stayed unmatched. The CDR3 is 15 amino acids. The germline CDR1 and CDR2 sequences are SGDLS and YYNGEE. The CDR3 bases are TGTGCCAGCAGCGTAAGTACAGGGGGAAATCAGCCCCAGCATTTT. Its protein is CASSVSTGGNQPQHF.

The chain combines TRBV18 with TRBJ1-1; 9 bases match TRBD1. The CDR3 loop spans 16 amino acids. The germline gives CDR1 KGHSH, CDR2 LQKENI. With V trimmed by 0 bases and J by 2 bases, 4 bases remained unmatched. In DNA, the CDR3 is TGTGCCAGCTCACCACCCGGGACAGGGCGAAACACTGAAGCTTTCTTT. Its protein product is CASSPPGTGRNTEAFF.

This clonotype was seen once. V gene TRBV5-1 combines with J gene TRBJ1-3; no definite D call. Trimming removed 0 bases at V and 0 bases at J, with 13 bases between. From germline, CDR1 is SGHRS and CDR2 YFSETQ. CDR3 length: 17 amino acids. DNA of the CDR3: TGCGCCAGCAGCTTGGCCGGAGTCCAACGCTCTGGAAACACCATATATTTT. Translated: CASSLAGVQRSGNTIYF.

This sequence joins TRBV20-1 and TRBJ1-2; no firm D call. The length of the CDR3 is 13 residues. The germline gives CDR1 DFQATT, CDR2 SNEGSKA (reference sequence). V lost 3 bases to trimming and J lost 3 bases, with 11 bases between them. As DNA, the CDR3 is TGCAGTGCTAGGCAGCACGGCGACTATGGCTACACCTTC. This codes for CSARQHGDYGYTF.

This clonotype occurred a few times. The chain links TRBV7-9 to TRBJ2-3; perhaps TRBD2 as D (6 bases). The germline V gene encodes CDR1 SEHNR and CDR2 FQNEAQ (reference sequence). V gave up 2 bases and J gave up 0 bases, with 15 bases separating them. The CDR3 is 17 residues long. CDR3 sequence (DNA): TGTGCCAGCAGCTTACACGGACTAACCCCTAGCACAGATACGCAGTATTTT. Translated, it gives CASSLHGLTPSTDTQYF.

CDR3 coding DNA: TGTGCCAGCAGCTTTGACTCCAGGGGGCACGAGCAGTACTTC. Translation gives CASSFDSRGHEQYF. The rearrangement uses TRBV5-6 and TRBJ2-7, with 8 bases that match TRBD1. There are 14 residues in the CDR3. V dropped 2 bases and J dropped 5; count of bases not matched to a gene: 6. Germline lookup yields CDR1 SGHDT and CDR2 YYEEEE.

V usage is TRBV4-2 and J usage is TRBJ2-7; 12 nucleotides line up with TRBD2. The CDR3 runs 16 residues. Germline-derived CDR1 and CDR2 are LGHNA and YNFKEQ. V shed 3 bases and J 4 bases; nucleotides not matched to a gene: 7. CDR3 protein: CASSHLRLAGAYEQYF. In DNA form, the CDR3 reads TGTGCCAGCAGCCACCTAAGACTAGCGGGAGCGTACGAGCAGTACTTC.

This chain joins TRBV7-9 and TRBJ2-1; D may be TRBD2 (6 bases). CDR3 length equals 14 residues. Trimming took 4 bases from V and 7 from J, leaving 14 bases between them. The germline CDR1 and CDR2 sequences are SEHNR and FQNEAQ (reference sequence). The CDR3 region is CASSSGGMDNEQFF. DNA for the CDR3: TGTGCCAGCAGCTCCGGGGGTATGGATAATGAGCAGTTCTTC.

This clonotype turned up a few times. The gene calls are TRBV7-9 and TRBJ2-1, with TRBD1 identical over 7 bases. The length of the CDR3 is 14 residues. Per the germline V gene, CDR1 is SEHNR and CDR2 is FQNEAQ (reference sequence). V shed 0 bases, J shed 6 bases, and the junction held 2 bases outside the gene matches. CDR3 in amino acids: CASSLARGRNEQFF. CDR3 nucleotides: TGTGCCAGCAGCTTAGCGAGGGGGCGCAATGAGCAGTTCTTC. Using reference TRBV7-9 and TRBJ2-1 for the parts outside the CDR3, the full variable domain is DTGVSQNPRHKITKRGQNVTFRCDPISEHNRLYWYRQTLGQGPEFLTYFQNEAQLEKSRLLSDRFSAERPKGSFSTLEIQRTEQGDSAMYLCASSLARGRNEQFFGPGTRLTVL.

This chain uses TRBV7-9 with TRBJ2-2; the D is unclear. Trimming removed 1 base from V and 5 bases from J, with 11 bases in between. The CDR3 has 15 residues. Germline values: CDR1 SEHNR, CDR2 FQNEAQ (reference sequence). This chain's CDR3 is CASSLEPGRTGELFF. As DNA, the CDR3 is TGTGCCAGCAGCTTAGAGCCAGGCAGGACCGGGGAGCTGTTTTTT.

Only a few counts were recorded for this clonotype. The genes are TRBV12-3 or TRBV12-4 and TRBJ1-3; possibly TRBD1 for D (5 bases). V lost 8 bases and J lost 6, with 17 bases in between. The CDR3 covers 14 residues. In DNA form, the CDR3 reads TGTGCCAGCCGCAAGTCAGGTGGGACAAACACCATATATTTT. It is translated as CASRKSGGTNTIYF.

The chain combines TRBV7-3 with TRBJ2-5; 14 bases match TRBD2. The CDR3 loop spans 17 amino acids. Germline V CDR1 and CDR2: SGHTA, FQGTGA. Trimming at V came to 5 bases and at J to 11 bases, leaving 16 bases not matched to a gene. The CDR3 nucleotides read TGTGCCAGCAGCCCCCAGGGCCCCGGGACTAGCGGGGGACCTCAGTACTTC. Residues: CASSPQGPGTSGGPQYF.

The rearrangement joins TRBV12-3 or TRBV12-4 to TRBJ2-3; D is perhaps TRBD2 (6 bases). V shed 5 bases and J shed 7 bases, with 16 bases lying between them. The CDR3 extends over 14 amino acids. CDR3 sequence (DNA): TGTGCCAGCAGTCCTCCTCAGGGACTTCATACGCAGTATTTT. Amino acid sequence: CASSPPQGLHTQYF.

This clonotype was detected a few times. The J gene is TRBJ2-1, the V gene TRBV7-3; TRBD1 might be the D (5 bases). V was cut by 3 bases and J by 5 bases, with 14 bases left in between. Germline CDR1 reads SGHTA; CDR2 reads FQGTGA. The CDR3 has 15 amino acids. Here the CDR3 DNA reads TGTGCCAGCAGCTTGGGGCCTGTACTGAACAATGAGCAGTTCTTC. It encodes CASSLGPVLNNEQFF.

V and J are TRBV21-1 and TRBJ2-5; the D call of TRBD2 is as the table states it, not checked on the DNA. TRBV21-1 corresponds to a pseudogene. The CDR3 contains 18 residues. The CDR3 bases are TGTGCCAGCAGCAAGGCGCCGGTGCTAGCGGGAGGGCAGGAGACCCAGTACTTC. The encoded protein is CASSKAPVLAGGQETQYF.

CDR3: CASSSGTGGVQYF. CDR3 sequence (DNA): TGCGCCAGCAGCTCCGGGACAGGGGGGGTGCAGTACTTC. The V call is TRBV5-1, the J call TRBJ2-7, with 11 positions matching TRBD1. CDR3 length: 13 residues. Germline lookup yields CDR1 SGHRS and CDR2 YFSETQ. The ends lost 3 bases at V and 9 bases at J; junction bases unmatched: 5.